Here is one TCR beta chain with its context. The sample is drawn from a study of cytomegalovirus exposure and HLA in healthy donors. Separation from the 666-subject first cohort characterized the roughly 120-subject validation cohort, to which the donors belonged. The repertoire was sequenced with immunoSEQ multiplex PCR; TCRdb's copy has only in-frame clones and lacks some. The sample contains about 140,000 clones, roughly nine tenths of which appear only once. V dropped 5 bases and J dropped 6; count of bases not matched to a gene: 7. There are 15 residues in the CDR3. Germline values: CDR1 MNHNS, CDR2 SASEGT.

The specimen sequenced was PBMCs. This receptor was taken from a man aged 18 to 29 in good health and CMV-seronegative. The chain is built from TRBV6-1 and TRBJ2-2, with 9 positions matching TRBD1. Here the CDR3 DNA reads TGTGCCAGCAGTTGGGACAGGGTGGCGGCCGGGGAGCTGTTTTTT. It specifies CASSWDRVAAGELFF.